This T cell receptor (beta chain) appears in the sequencing data of a study of identical twins. General observations from the study: Cord blood's abundant beta clonotypes had fewer insertions, unlike memory repertoires.

With no exceptions, donors were healthy Caucasians. The V gene end was trimmed by 3 bases and the J gene end by 3 bases; junction bases not matched to a gene: 2. Per the germline V gene, CDR1 is KGHDR and CDR2 is SFDVKD. The CDR3 covers 14 residues. MiXCR, run by TCRdb on the 5' RACE reads, gives a single entry per CDR3 protein. The sample contains 500,000 to 550,000 distinct CDR3 sequences, around 22% of which appear only once. Comment on this clonotype: Its antigen is not identified.

This sample also belongs to another study, concerning yellow fever vaccine responses in identical twins.

The sample consisted of CD4+ T cells sorted from blood. This sequence originates from a woman aged 18-29 years in good health. The chain has TRBV24-1 and TRBJ2-5, with 8 nucleotides matching TRBD1. CDR3 region: CATSDPTGEETQYF. The CDR3 bases are TGTGCCACCAGTGATCCGACAGGGGAAGAGACCCAGTACTTC.